The 20 T cell receptor beta chains below come from one sample, sequenced in a study of shared clonotypes between healthy human individuals. CD45RO-negative cells were positively selected for CCR7, leaving out terminally differentiated effector memory CD45RA+ cells. Generated by immunoSEQ multiplex PCR, the TCRdb table keeps only in-frame clones and is missing some. The sample shows about 2.1 million clones, just under 95% of them seen only once. The sample was naive CD8+ T cells from PBMCs. Receptors were obtained from a man between 18 and 29 years old in good health. Some clones in this sample may be carry-over from other donors' samples.

The gene calls are TRBV27 and TRBJ2-3; 8 bases match TRBD2. V was clipped by 3 bases and J by 0 bases; unmatched bases: 17. The CDR3 totals 20 residues. Germline CDR1 and CDR2: MNHEY and SMNVEV (reference sequence). The DNA for the CDR3 is TGTGCCAGCAGTTTCTTCTATCCTCCGCAACAGCGGGGGAGCACAGATACGCAGTATTTT. It yields the protein CASSFFYPPQQRGSTDTQYF.

A remark on this clone: This sample includes further DNA sequences coding for the same CDR3. The gene calls are TRBV5-8 and TRBJ2-7; D is undetermined. V was pared by 0 bases and J by 3 bases, with 4 bases between. The CDR3 spans 12 residues. Germline V gene sequence: CDR1 SGHTS, CDR2 YDEGEE. The CDR3: CASSLGGYEQYF. CDR3 bases: TGTGCCAGCAGCTTGGGGGGCTACGAGCAGTACTTC.

This clone was counted once. The chain employs TRBV28 and TRBJ2-5; 11 bases fit TRBD2. The J call may be incorrect, as the DNA end agrees better with TRBJ2-7. Germline loops: CDR1 MDHEN, CDR2 SYDVKM. The CDR3 is 15 residues long. In nucleotides, the CDR3 is TGTGCCAGCAGTTTAACTAGCGGGAGTATCTACGAGCAGTACTTC. Residues: CASSLTSGSIYEQYF.

This clone was seen just once. The chain uses TRBV2 and TRBJ2-7; 9 positions match TRBD1. Germline CDR1 reads SNHLY; CDR2 reads FYNNEI. This CDR3 comprises 15 residues. V was clipped by 2 bases and J by 4 bases; unmatched bases: 6. The CDR3 is CASSEFRTGAYEQYF. CDR3 sequence (DNA): TGTGCCAGCAGTGAATTTAGGACAGGGGCTTACGAGCAGTACTTC.

The chain's CDR3 is CASSQARGGDEQYF. The DNA of the CDR3 is TGCGCCAGCAGCCAAGCAAGGGGAGGGGACGAGCAGTACTTC. V is TRBV4-1 and J is TRBJ2-7, with TRBD2 identical over 7 bases. Germline V gene sequence: CDR1 MGHRA, CDR2 YSYEKL. V was pared by 1 base and J by 5 bases, with 5 bases of the junction left unmatched. This CDR3 contains 14 residues.

The chain joins TRBV4-1 to TRBJ1-5; 10 bases map to TRBD1. Looked up from germline, CDR1 is MGHRA and CDR2 is YSYEKL. CDR3 length equals 17 residues. Trimming cost V 0 bases and J 0 bases; bases outside gene matches: 2. In DNA form, the CDR3 reads TGCGCCAGCAGCCAAGACGGACAGGGGGTTAGCAATCAGCCCCAGCATTTT. As protein: CASSQDGQGVSNQPQHF.

Comment on this clone: Additional DNA sequences in this sample encode the identical CDR3. The chain's CDR3 is CASSAGRANTGELFF. In DNA form, the CDR3 reads TGTGCCAGCAGCGCGGGCAGGGCGAACACCGGGGAGCTGTTTTTT. The V call is TRBV9, the J call TRBJ2-2; the D gene is possibly TRBD1 (5 bases). From germline, CDR1 is SGDLS and CDR2 YYNGEE. The CDR3 covers 15 residues. The V gene lost 3 bases and the J gene lost 0 bases, with 9 bases spanning the gap.

The gene calls are TRBV6-6 and TRBJ2-5; D is ambiguous. Germline V gene lookup returns CDR1 MNHNY and CDR2 SVGAGI (reference sequence). This CDR3 spans 15 amino acids. Trimming removed 2 bases at V and 2 bases at J, with 12 bases between. The CDR3 nucleotides read TGTGCCAGCAGTTACCTAATAAAGGGTCAAGAGACCCAGTACTTC. It translates to CASSYLIKGQETQYF.

This clone was detected once. V gene TRBV7-2 combines with J gene TRBJ2-3, with 8 bases fitting TRBD2. CDR3 length: 18 amino acids. The ends lost 0 bases at V and 4 bases at J; junction bases unmatched: 12. Germline CDR1 is SGHTA and CDR2 is FQGNSA. The CDR3 here is CASSLALLRAGAADTQYF. DNA for the CDR3: TGTGCCAGCAGCTTAGCCCTCCTGAGAGCGGGAGCGGCAGATACGCAGTATTTT.

The chain combines TRBV28 with TRBJ2-3, with D hard to call. The germline gives CDR1 MDHEN, CDR2 SYDVKM. Trimming left V 6 bases short and J 0 bases short, with 16 bases between. The CDR3 has 16 amino acids. The CDR3: CASRPLRFTSTDTQYF. CDR3 coding DNA: TGTGCCAGCAGACCACTAAGATTCACTAGCACAGATACGCAGTATTTT. Using reference TRBV28 and TRBJ2-3 for the parts outside the CDR3, the full variable domain is DVKVTQSSRYLVKRTGEKVFLECVQDMDHENMFWYRQDPGLGLRLIYFSYDVKMKEKGDIPEGYSVSREKKERFSLILESASTNQTSMYLCASRPLRFTSTDTQYFGPGTRLTVL.

This chain joins TRBV28 and TRBJ1-5; no firm D call. The CDR3 contains 14 residues. Trimming removed 6 bases from V and 1 base from J, with 10 bases in between. CDR1 and CDR2 (germline): MDHEN, SYDVKM. The CDR3 DNA reads TGTGCCAGCAGAGATTTTATAAGCAATCAGCCCCAGCATTTT. Encoded protein: CASRDFISNQPQHF. Looking up the rest from reference TRBV28 and TRBJ1-5 gives the full variable domain: DVKVTQSSRYLVKRTGEKVFLECVQDMDHENMFWYRQDPGLGLRLIYFSYDVKMKEKGDIPEGYSVSREKKERFSLILESASTNQTSMYLCASRDFISNQPQHFGDGTRLSIL.

The chain recombines TRBV28 with TRBJ2-1; 7 bases align to TRBD2. Trimming at V came to 2 bases and at J to 5 bases, leaving 6 bases not matched to a gene. The CDR3 covers 15 residues. CDR1 and CDR2 (germline): MDHEN, SYDVKM. CDR3 amino acids: CASSLAGDPNNEQFF. Written as DNA, the CDR3 is TGTGCCAGCAGTTTAGCGGGGGACCCTAACAATGAGCAGTTCTTC.

The chain joins TRBV12-5 to TRBJ2-1; TRBD1 matches 7 bases. Trimming took 5 bases from V and 2 from J; bases not matched to a gene: 3. CDR3 length equals 14 residues. CDR1 is LGHNT, CDR2 FRNRAP, per germline. CDR3 amino acids: CASGGDRAYNEQFF. The CDR3, as DNA: TGTGCTAGTGGTGGAGACAGGGCCTACAATGAGCAGTTCTTC. The variable domain in full, with the rest retrieved from reference TRBV12-5 and TRBJ2-1, is DARVTQTPRHKVTEMGQEVTMRCQPILGHNTVFWYRQTMMQGLELLAYFRNRAPLDDSGMPKDRFSAEMPDATLATLKIQPSEPRDSAVYFCASGGDRAYNEQFFGPGTRLTVL.

This clone was seen only once. The genes are TRBV4-1 and TRBJ2-2; D is undetermined. This CDR3 contains 14 residues. CDR1 is MGHRA, CDR2 YSYEKL, per germline. V gave up 1 base and J gave up 6 bases, with 9 bases separating them. The CDR3 loop reads CASSQGLFSGELFF. As DNA, the CDR3 is TGCGCCAGCAGCCAAGGCTTGTTTTCCGGGGAGCTGTTTTTT.

The chain links TRBV6-1 to TRBJ1-5; D gene unclear. Per germline, CDR1 MNHNS and CDR2 SASEGT. V gave up 0 bases and J gave up 1 base, with 7 bases separating them. The CDR3 runs to 15 residues. CDR3 DNA sequence: TGTGCCAGCAGTGAAGCGCTTCAGAGCAATCAGCCCCAGCATTTT. Translated, it gives CASSEALQSNQPQHF.

The chain couples TRBV29-1 to TRBJ2-7, with TRBD1 as a possible D gene (5 bases). The V end lost 4 bases, the J end lost 1 base, and 11 bases lay between the germline ends. CDR1 is SQVTM, CDR2 ANQGSEA, per germline. This CDR3 is built from 13 residues. The CDR3 DNA reads TGCAGCGTTGTACAGGCCTTATCCTACGAGCAGTACTTC. This gives the protein CSVVQALSYEQYF.

The chain has TRBV10-1 and TRBJ1-1; TRBD1 matches 11 bases. This CDR3 has 13 residues. V trimming: 6 bases; J trimming: 10 bases; junction bases outside the gene matches: 7. Germline-derived CDR1 and CDR2 are WNHNN and SYGVQD (reference sequence). The CDR3 sequence: CASSPGQGAGAFF. The CDR3 DNA is TGCGCCAGCAGCCCCGGACAGGGGGCCGGAGCTTTCTTT.

This chain joins TRBV9 and TRBJ2-2; D remains ambiguous. The CDR3 length is 17 residues. CDR1 is SGDLS and CDR2 is YYNGEE in the germline V gene. Trimming pared 1 base from V and 0 bases from J, leaving 13 bases between. The CDR3 DNA reads TGTGCCAGCAGCGTAAGGATGGGCCAGACGAACACCGGGGAGCTGTTTTTT. This gives the protein CASSVRMGQTNTGELFF.

This rearrangement joins TRBV6-6 to TRBJ2-1; 7 positions match TRBD1. The germline V gene has CDR1 MNHNY and CDR2 SVGAGI (reference sequence). This CDR3 comprises 14 residues. Unmatched junction bases numbered 8, after V lost 6 bases and J lost 6 bases. The DNA of the CDR3 is TGTGCCAGCAGAATGGACAGGACGGGCAATGAGCAGTTCTTC. As protein: CASRMDRTGNEQFF.

The chain has TRBV29-1 and TRBJ2-5; weak D call: TRBD2 (5 bases). The germline V gene has CDR1 SQVTM and CDR2 ANQGSEA. The CDR3 has 17 residues. V lost 3 bases, J lost 4 bases, and 24 bases lay in between. CDR3 amino acids: CSVEVLVPGGFRETQYF. CDR3 nucleotides: TGCAGCGTTGAGGTCTTAGTGCCGGGCGGGTTCCGAGAGACCCAGTACTTC.